A single sample is the source of the 27 T cell receptor beta chains below, sequenced in a study of T cells in localized non-small cell lung cancer. Produced via immunoSEQ multiplex PCR; TCRdb's table is partial and in-frame only. The data hold around 8,000 clones, with around 93% observed a single time. Source: peripheral blood, taken before any cancer treatment. These receptors were taken from a woman aged 40 to 75 with stage I lung adenocarcinoma.

The gene calls are TRBV6-1 and TRBJ2-3, with unresolved D. Trimming took 2 bases from V and 5 from J, leaving 8 bases between them. The CDR3 consists of 13 residues. Germline V gene sequence: CDR1 MNHNS, CDR2 SASEGT. CDR3 DNA sequence: TGTGCCAGCAGTGAAACGGTAGAAGATACGCAGTATTTT. The encoded protein is CASSETVEDTQYF.

The chain joins TRBV6-1 to TRBJ2-7; D is uncertain. Trimming shortened V by 4 bases and J by 3 bases, and 4 bases separated the two germline ends. Germline V gives CDR1 MNHNS, CDR2 SASEGT. The CDR3 length is 11 residues. CDR3 sequence (DNA): TGTGCCAGCAGTGTGAACTACGAGCAGTACTTC. As protein: CASSVNYEQYF.

This chain connects TRBV27 to TRBJ1-6; 9 bases agree with TRBD1. Trimming cost V 3 bases and J 7 bases; bases outside gene matches: 1. The CDR3 runs to 14 residues. Germline V gene data show CDR1 as MNHEY and CDR2 as SMNVEV (reference sequence). CDR3 loop: CASSLTGGNSPLHF. As DNA, the CDR3 is TGTGCCAGCAGTTTGACAGGGGGGAATTCACCCCTCCACTTT.

The genes are TRBV19 and TRBJ2-3; 10 bases are shared with TRBD2. V shed 5 bases, J shed 1 base, and the junction held 3 bases outside the gene matches. Germline V CDR1 and CDR2: LNHDA, SQIVND (reference sequence). This CDR3 comprises 15 residues. The DNA for the CDR3 is TGTGCCAGTAGTGGCCTAGCGGGGGGCACAGATACGCAGTATTTT. Translation: CASSGLAGGTDTQYF.

J is TRBJ2-3 and V is TRBV5-1; D gene ambiguous. Germline V CDR1 and CDR2: SGHRS, YFSETQ. V lost 0 bases and J lost 1, with 3 bases in between. CDR3 length: 13 residues. The CDR3 here is CASSLGGTDTQYF. The DNA of the CDR3 is TGCGCCAGCAGCTTGGGAGGCACAGATACGCAGTATTTT.

This chain connects TRBV5-1 to TRBJ2-1; D is perhaps TRBD2 (6 bases). Germline V gives CDR1 SGHRS, CDR2 YFSETQ. The CDR3 length is 15 residues. The V end was cut by 3 bases, the J end by 5 bases, with 15 bases between. The CDR3 DNA sequence: TGCGCCAGCAGCTCCGAGACTAGGCGAGACAATGAGCAGTTCTTC. This sequence encodes CASSSETRRDNEQFF. Full variable domain (rest looked up from reference TRBV5-1 and TRBJ2-1): KAGVTQTPRYLIKTRGQQVTLSCSPISGHRSVSWYQQTPGQGLQFLFEYFSETQRNKGNFPGRFSGRQFSNSRSEMNVSTLELGDSALYLCASSSETRRDNEQFFGPGTRLTVL.

This clone came up once. The V gene is TRBV12-5, the J gene TRBJ1-5; D remains ambiguous. CDR3 length equals 12 residues. Germline loops: CDR1 LGHNT, CDR2 FRNRAP. Deletions cut 0 bases from V and 5 bases from J, with 2 bases between. The CDR3 nucleotides are TGTGCTAGTGGTTTGGTGGATCAGCCCCAGCATTTT. Encoded protein: CASGLVDQPQHF.

V usage is TRBV6-5 and J usage is TRBJ2-5; D call uncertain. Germline assignment: CDR1 MNHEY and CDR2 SVGAGI. V lost 7 bases, J lost 6 bases, and 18 bases lay in between. This CDR3 has 14 residues. As DNA, the CDR3 is TGTGCCAGCAATCCCCTGGACCGCGTCAAGACCCAGTACTTC. Residues: CASNPLDRVKTQYF.

This chain joins TRBV4-2 and TRBJ2-7; D call uncertain. Germline loops: CDR1 LGHNA, CDR2 YNFKEQ. Trimming removed 0 bases from V and 3 bases from J, with 12 bases in between. This CDR3 is 15 amino acids long. CDR3 bases: TGTGCCAGCAGCCAAGAGGCTAACGCGGACTACGAGCAGTACTTC. Translated: CASSQEANADYEQYF.

The J gene is TRBJ2-1, the V gene TRBV5-1, with a weak D call TRBD1 (7 bases). V lost 4 bases to trimming and J lost 7 bases, with 15 bases between them. The CDR3 spans 14 residues. The germline V gene has CDR1 SGHRS and CDR2 YFSETQ. The CDR3 DNA reads as TGCGCCAGCAGCCCACGACAGGGAGGAAATGAGCAGTTCTTC. Translating gives CASSPRQGGNEQFF.

This chain connects TRBV7-9 to TRBJ2-7; D remains unclear. Per the germline V gene, CDR1 is SEHNR and CDR2 is FQNEAQ (reference sequence). This CDR3 contains 14 residues. Trimming left V 1 base short and J 1 base short, with 8 bases between. The CDR3 DNA reads TGTGCCAGCAGCTTAGGGGGATTTTCCTACGAGCAGTACTTC. It codes for CASSLGGFSYEQYF.

The chain has TRBV11-2 and TRBJ2-7; TRBD1 is a possible D gene (5 bases). V was pared by 5 bases and J by 2 bases, with 13 bases between. This CDR3 contains 14 residues. Germline loops: CDR1 SGHAT, CDR2 FQNNGV. The CDR3: CASSLAGKTYEQYF. The CDR3 nucleotides are TGTGCCAGCAGCCTGGCAGGGAAAACCTACGAGCAGTACTTC.

This clone showed up just a few times. The V and J genes are TRBV20-1 and TRBJ1-2; D remains ambiguous. Trimming stripped 3 bases from V and 1 base from J, with 3 bases between. CDR1 and CDR2 from the germline V gene are DFQATT and SNEGSKA (reference sequence). The CDR3 contains 11 residues. CDR3 sequence: CSASDNYGYTF. The CDR3, as DNA: TGCAGTGCTAGTGATAACTATGGCTACACCTTC.

V gene TRBV7-9 combines with J gene TRBJ2-7; D is perhaps TRBD2 (6 bases). CDR3 length: 11 residues. V was clipped by 2 bases and J by 7 bases, with 6 bases between them. Germline CDR1 and CDR2: SEHNR and FQNEAQ (reference sequence). CDR3 nucleotides: TGTGCCAGCAGCTTACGGGGGGAGCAGTACTTC. This sequence encodes CASSLRGEQYF. Full variable domain (missing parts from reference TRBV7-9 and TRBJ2-7): DTGVSQNPRHKITKRGQNVTFRCDPISEHNRLYWYRQTLGQGPEFLTYFQNEAQLEKSRLLSDRFSAERPKGSFSTLEIQRTEQGDSAMYLCASSLRGEQYFGPGTRLTVT.

This rearrangement joins TRBV6-6 to TRBJ1-1, with 7 bases identical to TRBD1. The germline V gene encodes CDR1 MNHNY and CDR2 SVGAGI (reference sequence). CDR3 length: 13 amino acids. J gave up 4 bases and V 4 bases, and 3 bases lay outside the gene matches. The chain's CDR3 is CASSLQGPTEAFF. CDR3 bases: TGTGCCAGCAGTTTACAGGGGCCCACTGAAGCTTTCTTT.

The chain links TRBV13 to TRBJ1-2; no reliable D call. This CDR3 comprises 16 residues. Trimming cost V 1 base and J 4 bases, with 16 bases left between them. Germline values: CDR1 PRHDT, CDR2 FYEKMQ (reference sequence). DNA for the CDR3: TGTGCCAGCAGCTTAGTGGGTGAGGCTATCGGCTATGGCTACACCTTC. Its translation is CASSLVGEAIGYGYTF.

The rearrangement links TRBV15 to TRBJ2-1; D may match TRBD1 or TRBD2 (5 bases each). This CDR3 contains 16 residues. The V end lost 1 base, the J end lost 7 bases, and 17 bases lay between the germline ends. In germline, CDR1 is LNHNV, CDR2 YYDKDF (reference sequence). CDR3 nucleotide sequence: TGTGCCACCAGCAGAGGCCGGGACCGTGGCCTGAATGAGCAGTTCTTC. It is translated as CATSRGRDRGLNEQFF.

The V call is TRBV18, the J call TRBJ2-3; D gene ambiguous. The CDR3 spans 17 residues. Germline V gene sequence: CDR1 KGHSH, CDR2 LQKENI. V lost 2 bases and J 1 base, leaving 16 bases between the germline ends. CDR3 loop: CASSPRSTTAGTDTQYF. CDR3 bases: TGTGCCAGCTCACCAAGGAGTACGACGGCAGGCACAGATACGCAGTATTTT.

This clone was counted once. The J gene is TRBJ1-1, the V gene TRBV6-5; possibly TRBD1 for D (5 bases). Between the trimmed V and J ends, which lost 5 bases and 2 bases, there was a span of 12 bases. CDR1 is MNHEY, CDR2 SVGAGI, per germline. The CDR3 loop spans 14 amino acids. The CDR3 sequence is CASSPRQKNTEAFF. In DNA, the CDR3 is TGTGCCAGCAGTCCCCGACAGAAAAACACTGAAGCTTTCTTT.

V is TRBV5-1 and J is TRBJ2-2, with 9 nucleotides matching TRBD2. Germline V gene data show CDR1 as SGHRS and CDR2 as YFSETQ. This CDR3 has 16 amino acids. V shed 4 bases and J 6 bases; nucleotides not matched to a gene: 10. CDR3: CASSPGTSSSPGELFF. CDR3 DNA sequence: TGCGCCAGCAGCCCAGGGACTAGCTCGTCCCCCGGGGAGCTGTTTTTT.

The CDR3 coding sequence is TGTGCCTGGACCCCGGGACATAGCAATCAGCCCCAGCATTTT. Encoded protein: CAWTPGHSNQPQHF. The V call is TRBV30, the J call TRBJ1-5; a weak D match, TRBD1 (6 bases). The CDR3 length is 14 residues. Germline V gene data show CDR1 as GTSNPN and CDR2 as SVGIG (reference sequence). V was cut by 4 bases and J by 0 bases, with 10 bases left in between.

The chain joins TRBV19 to TRBJ1-2; D is unclear. This CDR3 is 11 amino acids long. Trimming removed 5 bases from V and 5 bases from J, with 6 bases in between. CDR1 and CDR2 from the germline V gene are LNHDA and SQIVND (reference sequence). DNA for the CDR3: TGTGCCAGTAGTCGGTCTTATGGCTACACCTTC. Protein: CASSRSYGYTF.

The CDR3 bases are TGCGCCAGCAGCTTCAGTAGGGAGACCCAGTACTTC. As protein: CASSFSRETQYF. The rearrangement uses TRBV5-1 and TRBJ2-5; the D is unclear. The germline V and J ends were trimmed by 2 bases and 5 bases, with 7 bases remaining between them. Germline V gives CDR1 SGHRS, CDR2 YFSETQ. The CDR3 spans 12 residues. The entire variable domain, with the rest obtained from reference TRBV5-1 and TRBJ2-5, is as follows: KAGVTQTPRYLIKTRGQQVTLSCSPISGHRSVSWYQQTPGQGLQFLFEYFSETQRNKGNFPGRFSGRQFSNSRSEMNVSTLELGDSALYLCASSFSRETQYFGPGTRLLVL.

The chain combines TRBV5-1 with TRBJ2-2; 7 bases line up with TRBD2. V lost 1 base to trimming and J lost 6 bases; unmatched junction nucleotides: 3. This CDR3 region has 14 residues. CDR1 and CDR2 (germline): SGHRS, YFSETQ. In DNA, the CDR3 is TGCGCCAGCAGCTTGTGGGACTACCCCGGGGAGCTGTTTTTT. This encodes CASSLWDYPGELFF.

CDR3 amino acids: CASRPRQGGITEAFF. In DNA form, the CDR3 reads TGTGCCAGCAGACCTCGACAGGGTGGAATCACTGAAGCTTTCTTT. The V call is TRBV2, the J call TRBJ1-1, with TRBD1 matching 7 bases. This CDR3 has 15 amino acids. J gave up 4 bases and V 6 bases, and 11 bases lay outside the gene matches. Germline CDR1 and CDR2: SNHLY and FYNNEI.

The chain carries TRBV7-8 and TRBJ2-2, with 11 bases matching TRBD2. This CDR3 has 15 residues. J gave up 8 bases and V 5 bases, and 7 bases lay outside the gene matches. Germline values: CDR1 SGHVS, CDR2 FQNEAQ. CDR3 region: CASSPTSGSSGELFF. The CDR3 region has the DNA TGTGCCAGCAGCCCAACTAGCGGGAGTTCGGGGGAGCTGTTTTTT.

The rearrangement joins TRBV5-1 to TRBJ2-2; TRBD1 agrees at 8 bases. V was clipped by 4 bases and J by 1 base; unmatched bases: 12. Germline V gene sequence: CDR1 SGHRS, CDR2 YFSETQ. CDR3 length: 18 amino acids. CDR3 region: CASSPLTGGLGNTGELFF. The DNA for the CDR3 is TGCGCCAGCAGCCCTCTAACAGGGGGGCTGGGGAACACCGGGGAGCTGTTTTTT.